This T cell receptor beta chain emerged from a study of blood T cell repertoires in COVID-19. CDR1 is SGHRS, CDR2 YFSETQ, per germline. The CDR3 contains 13 residues. Trimming removed 6 bases from V and 5 bases from J; junction bases left unmatched: 1. Original analysis: Estimation of nucleated cell counts was performed using reference gene primer amplification. Here immunoSEQ multiplex PCR was the method, and the copy in TCRdb shows in-frame clones only, minus some. V, J and clone size are taken as reported in that table, and D and trimming were inferred from the DNA itself. Of around 300,000 clones listed, 85% are singletons. This clone has more than one count but fewer than ten.

The V gene is TRBV5-1, the J gene TRBJ2-1; 11 bases map to TRBD2. The receptor was isolated from a human donor in a cohort sampled during active COVID-19. The source material was peripheral blood. DNA of the CDR3: TGCGCCAGCACGACTAGCGGGGACAATGAGCAGTTCTTC. It encodes CASTTSGDNEQFF.